Below are 7 T cell receptor beta chains sequenced from a single sample in a study of spatial heterogeneity in lung cancer. One entry per CDR3 protein results from TCRdb running MiXCR on the 5' RACE reads. The sample carries about 47,000 distinct CDR3 sequences, 10% to 15% recorded once. As for time point: sample taken at primary tumor resection. Unsorted whole RNA of tumor, nontumor lung or frozen PBMC was sequenced. Sample: PBMCs, taken at surgery. These receptors all stem from a female donor with early-stage non-small cell lung cancer.

This clonotype was counted between two and nine times. The chain recombines TRBV6-5 with TRBJ2-2, with 13 bases fitting TRBD2. Trimming took 5 bases from V and 5 from J; bases not matched to a gene: 2. The CDR3 runs to 15 residues. CDR1 is MNHEY, CDR2 SVGAGI, per germline. The CDR3 sequence is CASSPTSGGTGELFF. The CDR3 DNA is TGTGCCAGCAGTCCGACTAGCGGGGGGACCGGGGAGCTGTTTTTT.

This clonotype has more than one count but fewer than ten. This rearrangement joins TRBV12-3 or TRBV12-4 to TRBJ2-2; D is uncertain. The CDR3 spans 12 residues. Between the trimmed V and J ends, which lost 7 bases and 7 bases, there was a span of 10 bases. The CDR3 sequence is CASKAGHGELFF. DNA of the CDR3: TGTGCCAGCAAGGCTGGGCACGGGGAGCTGTTTTTT.

The chain employs TRBV5-5 and TRBJ2-3, with 10 bases identical to TRBD2. The CDR3 sequence is 15 residues long. Trimming took 2 bases from V and 1 from J; bases not matched to a gene: 1. Germline CDR1 SGHKS, CDR2 YYEKEE (reference sequence). CDR3 protein: CASSFSGGRTDTQYF. The CDR3 region has the DNA TGTGCCAGCAGCTTTAGCGGGGGGCGCACAGATACGCAGTATTTT.

The table lists this clonotype with a few counts. The chain combines TRBV20-1 with TRBJ2-7; perhaps TRBD1 as D (5 bases). The V and J ends lost 6 bases and 3 bases respectively, with 9 bases between them. Germline V gene sequence: CDR1 DFQATT, CDR2 SNEGSKA (reference sequence). This CDR3 comprises 11 residues. The CDR3 region is CSAFDSYEQYF. Written as DNA, the CDR3 is TGCAGTGCCTTCGACAGCTACGAGCAGTACTTC.

In its sample, this clonotype was seen a few times. The rearrangement joins TRBV3-1 to TRBJ1-1; D ambiguous. The CDR3 runs to 16 residues. V was clipped by 2 bases and J by 5 bases, with 18 bases between them. Per germline, CDR1 LGHDT and CDR2 YNNKEL (reference sequence). The CDR3 DNA sequence: TGTGCCAGCAGCCAATCCGACATACCCCTAAAAACTGAAGCTTTCTTT. Its protein is CASSQSDIPLKTEAFF.

This clonotype showed up just a few times. The rearrangement uses TRBV4-3 and TRBJ2-2; no clear D. V was pared by 0 bases and J by 8 bases, with 13 bases between. This CDR3 has 15 residues. Germline values: CDR1 LGHNA, CDR2 YSLEER. CDR3 residues: CASSQDRNEEGELFF. CDR3 nucleotides: TGCGCCAGCAGCCAAGATAGGAACGAGGAGGGGGAGCTGTTTTTT.

This clonotype was counted ten times or more. The chain employs TRBV11-3 and TRBJ1-1; D is uncertain. CDR1 and CDR2 (germline): SGHNT, YENEEA. The CDR3 loop spans 13 amino acids. The V end was cut by 0 bases, the J end by 4 bases, with 6 bases between. The CDR3 coding sequence is TGTGCCAGCAGCTTAGACAGTATCACTGAAGCTTTCTTT. This encodes CASSLDSITEAFF.